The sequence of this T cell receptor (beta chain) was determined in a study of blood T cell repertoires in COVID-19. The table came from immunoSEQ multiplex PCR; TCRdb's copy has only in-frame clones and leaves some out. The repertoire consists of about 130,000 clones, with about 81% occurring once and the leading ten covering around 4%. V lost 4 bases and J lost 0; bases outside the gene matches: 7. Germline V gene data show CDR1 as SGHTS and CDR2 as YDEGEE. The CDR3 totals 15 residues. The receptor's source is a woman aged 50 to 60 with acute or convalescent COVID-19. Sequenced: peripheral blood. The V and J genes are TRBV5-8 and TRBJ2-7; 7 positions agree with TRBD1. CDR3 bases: TGTGCCAGCAGCCCGACAGGGATAAGCTCCTACGAGCAGTACTTC. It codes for CASSPTGISSYEQYF. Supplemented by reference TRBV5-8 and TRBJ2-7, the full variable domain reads EAGVTQSPTHLIKTRGQQATLRCSPISGHTSVYWYQQALGLGLQFLLWYDEGEERNRGNFPPRFSGRQFPNYSSELNVNALELEDSALYLCASSPTGISSYEQYFGPGTRLTVT.